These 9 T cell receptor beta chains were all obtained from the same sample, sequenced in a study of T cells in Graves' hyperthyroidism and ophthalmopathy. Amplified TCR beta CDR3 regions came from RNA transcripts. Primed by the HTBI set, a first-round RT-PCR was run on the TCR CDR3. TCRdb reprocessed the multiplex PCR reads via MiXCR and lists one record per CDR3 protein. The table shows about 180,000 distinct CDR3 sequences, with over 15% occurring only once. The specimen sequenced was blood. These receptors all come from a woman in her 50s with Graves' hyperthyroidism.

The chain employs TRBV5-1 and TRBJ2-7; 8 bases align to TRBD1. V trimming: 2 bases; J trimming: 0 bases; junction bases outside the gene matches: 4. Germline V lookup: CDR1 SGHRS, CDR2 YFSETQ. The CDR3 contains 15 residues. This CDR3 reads CASSFRTGPSYEQYF. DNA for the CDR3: TGCGCCAGCAGCTTTCGGACAGGGCCCTCCTACGAGCAGTACTTC.

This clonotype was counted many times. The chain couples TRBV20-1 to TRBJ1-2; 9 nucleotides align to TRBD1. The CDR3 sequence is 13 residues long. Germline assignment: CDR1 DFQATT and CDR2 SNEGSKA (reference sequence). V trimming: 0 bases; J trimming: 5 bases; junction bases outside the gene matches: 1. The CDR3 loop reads CSAREGTGYGYTF. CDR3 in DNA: TGCAGTGCTAGAGAGGGGACAGGGTATGGCTACACCTTC.

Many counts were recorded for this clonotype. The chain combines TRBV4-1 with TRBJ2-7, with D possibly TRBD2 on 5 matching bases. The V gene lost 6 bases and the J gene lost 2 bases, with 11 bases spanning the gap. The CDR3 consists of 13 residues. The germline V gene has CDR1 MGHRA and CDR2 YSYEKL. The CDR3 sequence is CASSLLVTYEQYF. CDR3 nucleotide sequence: TGCGCCAGCAGTCTACTAGTAACCTACGAGCAGTACTTC.

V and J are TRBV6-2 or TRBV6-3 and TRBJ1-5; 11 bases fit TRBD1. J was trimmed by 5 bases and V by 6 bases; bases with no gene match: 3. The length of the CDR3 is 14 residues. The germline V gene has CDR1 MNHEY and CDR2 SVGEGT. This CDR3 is CASSGTGGDQPQHF. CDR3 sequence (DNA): TGTGCCAGCAGCGGGACAGGGGGTGATCAGCCCCAGCATTTT.

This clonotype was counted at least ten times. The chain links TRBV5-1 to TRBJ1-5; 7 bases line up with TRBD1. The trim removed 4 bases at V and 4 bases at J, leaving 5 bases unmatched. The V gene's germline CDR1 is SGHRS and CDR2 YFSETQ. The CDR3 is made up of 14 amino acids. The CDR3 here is CASSVGTENQPQHF. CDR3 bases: TGCGCCAGCAGCGTTGGGACAGAAAATCAGCCCCAGCATTTT.

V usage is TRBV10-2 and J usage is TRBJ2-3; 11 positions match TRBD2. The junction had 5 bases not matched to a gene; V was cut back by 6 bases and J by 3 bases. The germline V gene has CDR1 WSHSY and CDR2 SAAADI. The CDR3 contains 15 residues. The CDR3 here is CASRVAGGPTDTQYF. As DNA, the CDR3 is TGCGCCAGCAGGGTAGCGGGGGGGCCGACAGATACGCAGTATTTT.

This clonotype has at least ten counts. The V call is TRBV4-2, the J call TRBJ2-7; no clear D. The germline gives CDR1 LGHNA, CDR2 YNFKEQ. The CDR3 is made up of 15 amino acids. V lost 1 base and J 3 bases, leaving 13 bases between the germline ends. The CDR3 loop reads CASSQGPSGVYEQYF. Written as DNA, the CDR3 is TGTGCCAGCAGCCAAGGCCCCTCTGGGGTCTACGAGCAGTACTTC.

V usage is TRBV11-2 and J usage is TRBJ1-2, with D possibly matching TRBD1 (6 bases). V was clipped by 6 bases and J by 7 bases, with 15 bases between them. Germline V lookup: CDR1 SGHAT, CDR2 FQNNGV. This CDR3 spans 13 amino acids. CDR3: CASRNVWGLGYTF. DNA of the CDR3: TGTGCCAGCAGGAACGTATGGGGGCTTGGCTACACCTTC.

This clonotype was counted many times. CDR3 region: CSARDGGRGSNQPQHF. The CDR3 bases are TGCAGTGCTAGAGATGGGGGTAGGGGTAGCAATCAGCCCCAGCATTTT. This chain connects TRBV20-1 to TRBJ1-5; D is perhaps TRBD1 (5 bases). There are 16 residues in the CDR3. The germline V gene encodes CDR1 DFQATT and CDR2 SNEGSKA (reference sequence). Trimming took off 0 bases at V and 0 bases at J, with 12 bases between the two ends.